These 27 T cell receptor beta chains share one sample of origin, sequenced in a study of early T cells in non-severe SARS-CoV-2 infection. Each CDR3 protein is one row after TCRdb ran MiXCR on the 5' RACE reads. This sample has 90,000 to 120,000 distinct CDR3 sequences, with approximately 10% found just once. The sequencing sample was made of whole blood. The receptors shown here come from an adult who was a healthcare worker with PCR-confirmed SARS-CoV-2 infection or an uninfected control (not recorded which).

Turning to this clonotype: A much bigger clone sits one base away, suggesting this may be a read error. This chain links TRBV2 with TRBJ2-5; TRBD1 is a possible D gene (6 bases). The germline gives CDR1 SNHLY, CDR2 FYNNEI. The V and J ends lost 4 bases and 5 bases respectively, with 17 bases between them. The CDR3 has 15 amino acids. The DNA of the CDR3 is TGTGCCAGCAGTGTAAGTCAGGGGAAGTTCGAGACCCAGTACTTC. Translated: CASSVSQGKFETQYF.

This clonotype showed up many times. The chain links TRBV6-2 or TRBV6-3 to TRBJ2-1, with D perhaps matching TRBD2 (5 bases). CDR3 length: 16 residues. Germline V gene sequence: CDR1 MNHEY, CDR2 SVGEGT. V was trimmed by 2 bases and J by 4 bases, leaving 15 bases between them. The CDR3 reads CASSYRRRATYNEQFF. CDR3 DNA: TGTGCCAGCAGTTACCGTCGGCGGGCCACGTACAATGAGCAGTTCTTC.

V gene TRBV28 combines with J gene TRBJ1-4; 11 bases are shared with TRBD1. Germline V gives CDR1 MDHEN, CDR2 SYDVKM. The CDR3 runs 15 residues. Trimming removed 6 bases from V and 7 bases from J; junction bases left unmatched: 7. The CDR3 sequence is CASSSGGTGGEKLFF. The CDR3 nucleotides read TGTGCCAGCAGCTCGGGCGGGACAGGGGGTGAAAAACTGTTTTTT.

At least ten counts were recorded for this clonotype. The chain couples TRBV2 to TRBJ2-7; 7 nucleotides line up with TRBD1. V trimming: 4 bases; J trimming: 13 bases; junction bases outside the gene matches: 7. The CDR3 sequence is 11 residues long. The germline V gene has CDR1 SNHLY and CDR2 FYNNEI. CDR3 in amino acids: CASSGDSPSYF. CDR3 coding DNA: TGTGCCAGCAGTGGGGACAGTCCTAGCTACTTC.

The chain has TRBV4-1 and TRBJ2-3, with a tentative D call TRBD1 (5 bases). CDR1 and CDR2 (germline): MGHRA, YSYEKL. This CDR3 has 13 residues. V lost 3 bases, J lost 3 bases, and 7 bases lay in between. This CDR3 is CASSHRQTDTQYF. CDR3 sequence (DNA): TGCGCCAGCAGCCATCGACAGACAGATACGCAGTATTTT.

At least ten counts were recorded for this clonotype. V is TRBV5-1 and J is TRBJ2-1, with 11 bases fitting TRBD2. Looked up from germline, CDR1 is SGHRS and CDR2 is YFSETQ. V lost 0 bases, J lost 7 bases, and 3 bases stayed unmatched. The CDR3 has 15 amino acids. The CDR3 region is CASSLEGLAVNEQFF. The DNA of the CDR3 is TGCGCCAGCAGCTTGGAGGGACTAGCGGTGAATGAGCAGTTCTTC.

This clonotype turned up a few times. The gene calls are TRBV11-2 and TRBJ1-1; D is unresolved. The V end was cut by 4 bases, the J end by 5 bases, with 8 bases between. CDR3 size: 12 residues. Germline V gene data show CDR1 as SGHAT and CDR2 as FQNNGV. This CDR3 is CASSSWETEAFF. CDR3 in DNA: TGTGCCAGCAGCTCATGGGAGACTGAAGCTTTCTTT.

This clonotype was detected ten times or more. The chain uses TRBV11-1 and TRBJ2-1; no firm D call. Germline-derived CDR1 and CDR2 are SGHAT and FQDESV (reference sequence). The length of the CDR3 is 15 residues. Trimming pared 1 base from V and 8 bases from J, leaving 15 bases between. This chain's CDR3 is CASSLVLSSGDEQFF. The CDR3 bases are TGTGCCAGCAGCTTAGTTTTGTCTAGTGGGGATGAGCAGTTCTTC.

V usage is TRBV28 and J usage is TRBJ2-1, with 11 bases aligning to TRBD1. This CDR3 has 17 residues. V shed 3 bases, J shed 8 bases, and the junction held 12 bases outside the gene matches. Looked up from germline, CDR1 is MDHEN and CDR2 is SYDVKM. The CDR3: CASSFFLLGQGGYEQFF. Written as DNA, the CDR3 is TGTGCCAGCAGTTTTTTCCTTCTGGGACAGGGGGGTTATGAGCAGTTCTTC.

The table lists this clonotype with many counts. The chain has TRBV5-1 and TRBJ2-1; no firm D call. The ends were cut back, 3 bases at V and 5 bases at J, with 3 bases in the middle. The CDR3 length is 11 residues. Germline CDR1 reads SGHRS; CDR2 reads YFSETQ. The CDR3 reads CASSYDNEQFF. Here the CDR3 DNA reads TGCGCCAGCAGCTATGACAATGAGCAGTTCTTC. Combining the CDR3 with reference TRBV5-1 and TRBJ2-1 gives the whole variable domain KAGVTQTPRYLIKTRGQQVTLSCSPISGHRSVSWYQQTPGQGLQFLFEYFSETQRNKGNFPGRFSGRQFSNSRSEMNVSTLELGDSALYLCASSYDNEQFFGPGTRLTVL.

This clonotype was picked up a small number of times. The V and J genes are TRBV19 and TRBJ1-2; D remains ambiguous. Germline values: CDR1 LNHDA, CDR2 SQIVND (reference sequence). The CDR3 length is 15 residues. The ends were cut back, 7 bases at V and 8 bases at J, with 23 bases in the middle. The DNA for the CDR3 is TGTGCCAGTACAAACGCCCGGTCGGGGTTGTGGGGCTACACCTTC. It specifies CASTNARSGLWGYTF.

In its sample, this clonotype was seen many times. The chain joins TRBV7-9 to TRBJ2-7, with 7 bases lining up with TRBD2. Trimming took 3 bases from V and 4 from J; bases not matched to a gene: 6. CDR3 size: 14 residues. Germline values: CDR1 SEHNR, CDR2 FQNEAQ (reference sequence). Here the CDR3 DNA reads TGTGCCAGCAGCTTTGTCGGGGGGAGGTACGAGCAGTACTTC. This gives the protein CASSFVGGRYEQYF. Based on the CDR3 plus reference TRBV7-9 and TRBJ2-7, the full variable domain is DTGVSQNPRHKITKRGQNVTFRCDPISEHNRLYWYRQTLGQGPEFLTYFQNEAQLEKSRLLSDRFSAERPKGSFSTLEIQRTEQGDSAMYLCASSFVGGRYEQYFGPGTRLTVT.

V gene TRBV18 combines with J gene TRBJ2-7, with no clear D. The CDR3 sequence is 12 residues long. The ends were cut back, 4 bases at V and 6 bases at J, with 10 bases in the middle. Germline V gives CDR1 KGHSH, CDR2 LQKENI. The CDR3 DNA is TGTGCCAGCTCACAGACAAACTTCGAGCAGTACTTC. Its protein is CASSQTNFEQYF.

This clonotype has more than one count but fewer than ten. This sequence joins TRBV5-1 and TRBJ1-1, with D perhaps TRBD1 (6 bases). The CDR3 consists of 13 residues. The germline V gene has CDR1 SGHRS and CDR2 YFSETQ. V shed 5 bases and J shed 7 bases, with 15 bases lying between them. The CDR3 region is CASRPGAAIEAFF. The CDR3 DNA is TGCGCCAGCAGACCGGGGGCCGCAATTGAAGCTTTCTTT.

The chain joins TRBV10-3 to TRBJ2-7; D assignment may be TRBD1 or TRBD2 (5 bases each). The length of the CDR3 is 15 residues. CDR1 is ENHRY, CDR2 SYGVKD, per germline. V gave up 6 bases and J gave up 0 bases, with 15 bases separating them. For the CDR3, the DNA is TGTGCCATCAGGGGAGAGACAGCCCACTCCTACGAGCAGTACTTC. It is translated as CAIRGETAHSYEQYF.

This clonotype was observed a handful of times. V usage is TRBV6-6 and J usage is TRBJ1-6; unclear D gene. CDR1 is MNHNY and CDR2 is SVGAGI in the germline V gene (reference sequence). Trimming shortened V by 6 bases and J by 7 bases, and 4 bases separated the two germline ends. The CDR3 totals 11 residues. CDR3 sequence (DNA): TGTGCCAGCAGCCAAAATTCACCCCTCCACTTT. It yields the protein CASSQNSPLHF.

The chain couples TRBV5-4 to TRBJ2-2, with 12 bases that match TRBD1. The CDR3 contains 15 residues. Trimming at V came to 4 bases and at J to 10 bases, leaving 8 bases not matched to a gene. CDR1 and CDR2 (germline): SGHNT, YYREEE (reference sequence). CDR3 bases: TGTGCCAGCAGCCCTCCGGGACAGGGGGCGGAGGAGCTGTTTTTT. Protein: CASSPPGQGAEELFF.

This clonotype was recorded at least ten times. In DNA, the CDR3 is TGTGCCAGCAGCTTGGTTCCCAGCGGCACAGATACGCAGTATTTT. Protein product: CASSLVPSGTDTQYF. This chain joins TRBV5-6 and TRBJ2-3; no clear D. The CDR3 is 15 amino acids. V was trimmed by 0 bases and J by 1 base, leaving 9 bases between them. Germline V CDR1 and CDR2: SGHDT, YYEEEE.

This rearrangement joins TRBV3-1 to TRBJ2-1; D is possibly TRBD2 (5 bases). The germline gives CDR1 LGHDT, CDR2 YNNKEL (reference sequence). This CDR3 spans 15 amino acids. Trimming stripped 6 bases from V and 9 bases from J, with 21 bases between. The CDR3 loop is CASSTRSLALGEQFF. In DNA, the CDR3 is TGTGCCAGCAGTACTAGATCCTTAGCTTTGGGTGAGCAGTTCTTC.

The chain employs TRBV28 and TRBJ1-1, with D hard to call. The CDR3 is made up of 14 amino acids. Trimming took 2 bases from V and 0 from J, leaving 7 bases between them. Germline CDR1 reads MDHEN; CDR2 reads SYDVKM. In DNA, the CDR3 is TGTGCCAGCAGTTTAATCGGAATGAACACTGAAGCTTTCTTT. Residues: CASSLIGMNTEAFF.

This clonotype was recorded a few times. V and J are TRBV30 and TRBJ2-1, with a tentative D call TRBD2 (5 bases). Trimming left V 0 bases short and J 9 bases short, with 12 bases between. The V gene's germline CDR1 is GTSNPN and CDR2 SVGIG (reference sequence). CDR3 length: 13 residues. The CDR3 coding sequence is TGTGCCTGGAGTGTAGAGTTCCGGGGTGAGCAGTTCTTC. Translating it yields CAWSVEFRGEQFF.

This clonotype is deemed medium-sized. This chain connects TRBV29-1 to TRBJ2-7; maybe TRBD2 (5 bases). V was cut by 4 bases and J by 6 bases, with 10 bases left in between. CDR3 size: 11 residues. Germline lookup yields CDR1 SQVTM and CDR2 ANQGSEA. The CDR3, as DNA: TGCAGCGTTGTCCCGGGGAGCGAGCAGTACTTC. Amino acid sequence: CSVVPGSEQYF.

A remark on this clonotype: This sequence may be a read error, since a much larger clone differs from it by one base. This chain uses TRBV7-2 with TRBJ2-7, with 8 bases fitting TRBD2. The CDR3 contains 14 residues. J gave up 2 bases and V 2 bases, and 2 bases lay outside the gene matches. Germline lookup yields CDR1 SGHTA and CDR2 FQGNSA. The CDR3 DNA reads TGTGCCAGCAGCTTAACTAGCGGACCCTACGAGCAGTACTTC. It codes for CASSLTSGPYEQYF. Based on the CDR3 plus reference TRBV7-2 and TRBJ2-7, the full variable domain is GAGVSQSPSNKVTEKGKDVELRCDPISGHTALYWYRQSLGQGLEFLIYFQGNSAPDKSGLPSDRFSAERTGGSVSTLTIQRTQQEDSAVYLCASSLTSGPYEQYFGPGTRLTVT.

This clonotype was seen only a few times. CDR3 residues: CASSLGLAGPYNEQFF. DNA for the CDR3: TGTGCCAGCAGTTTAGGACTAGCGGGACCGTACAATGAGCAGTTCTTC. The V gene is TRBV12-3 or TRBV12-4, the J gene TRBJ2-1, with 11 bases that match TRBD2. V trimming: 1 base; J trimming: 4 bases; junction bases outside the gene matches: 3. The CDR3 consists of 16 residues.

This clonotype was observed at least ten times. V is TRBV5-4 and J is TRBJ2-1; 8 positions match TRBD2. Germline CDR1 reads SGHNT; CDR2 reads YYREEE (reference sequence). After removal of 5 bases from V and 0 bases from J, the junction contained 7 bases not matched to a gene. The CDR3 extends over 16 amino acids. CDR3 nucleotides: TGTGCCAGCAGTTGGTTAGCGGGGAGCTCCTACAATGAGCAGTTCTTC. Translating it yields CASSWLAGSSYNEQFF.

Ten or more counts support this clonotype. CDR3 sequence reads: CASSRTPYGYTF. The CDR3 bases are TGTGCCAGCAGCCGTACACCCTATGGCTACACCTTC. This chain joins TRBV6-1 and TRBJ1-2, with D unclear. The V gene lost 6 bases and the J gene lost 4 bases, with 9 bases spanning the gap. The CDR3 contains 12 residues. Germline V gene lookup returns CDR1 MNHNS and CDR2 SASEGT.

In its sample, this clonotype was seen many times. The chain combines TRBV10-3 with TRBJ1-3; D not resolved. The ends were cut back, 3 bases at V and 5 bases at J, with 11 bases in the middle. From germline, CDR1 is ENHRY and CDR2 SYGVKD. CDR3 size: 14 residues. The CDR3, as DNA: TGTGCCATCAGTGAAGGGATTTCTCGAAACACCATATATTTT. Translation gives CAISEGISRNTIYF.